A single sample is the source of the 23 T cell receptor beta chains below, sequenced in a study of OX40 agonist ivuxolimab in advanced cancers. Sequencing used immunoSEQ multiplex PCR; TCRdb keeps in-frame clones, though not all of them. The sample has 45,000 to 65,000 clones, 75% to 90% seen once. Here the sequenced sample was CD4+ or CD8+ T cells sorted from blood, taken in a trial of the OX40 agonist ivuxolimab. The receptors come from an adult with an advanced solid tumor such as melanoma, head and neck, liver or kidney cancer.

This clone was seen a few times. The V gene is TRBV28, the J gene TRBJ1-5; D remains ambiguous. The V end lost 7 bases, the J end lost 4 bases, and 11 bases lay between the germline ends. The CDR3 length is 13 residues. In germline, CDR1 is MDHEN, CDR2 SYDVKM. Written as DNA, the CDR3 is TGTGCCAGCATGGGGAGGCTGAATCAGCCCCAGCATTTT. This encodes CASMGRLNQPQHF.

The chain joins TRBV19 to TRBJ1-3; the match to TRBD1 covers 7 bases. Germline V lookup: CDR1 LNHDA, CDR2 SQIVND (reference sequence). CDR3 length equals 15 residues. Trimming took 3 bases from V and 6 from J; bases not matched to a gene: 8. This chain's CDR3 is CASSIPTGIQNTIYF. CDR3 DNA sequence: TGTGCCAGTAGTATTCCGACAGGGATCCAAAACACCATATATTTT.

V gene TRBV11-3 combines with J gene TRBJ1-1; TRBD1 matches 8 bases. Trimming cost V 5 bases and J 10 bases; bases outside gene matches: 9. This CDR3 spans 13 amino acids. Germline-derived CDR1 and CDR2 are SGHNT and YENEEA. For the CDR3, the DNA is TGTGCCAGCAGCGGCCGACAGGGGCTGGGAGCTTTCTTT. Protein product: CASSGRQGLGAFF.

This chain uses TRBV4-1 with TRBJ2-2; 8 bases match TRBD1. Trimming removed 2 bases from V and 0 bases from J; junction bases left unmatched: 2. Germline V gives CDR1 MGHRA, CDR2 YSYEKL. The CDR3 contains 16 residues. CDR3 nucleotides: TGCGCCAGCAGCCAAATGACAGGGGCGAACACCGGGGAGCTGTTTTTT. Its protein is CASSQMTGANTGELFF.

V usage is TRBV19 and J usage is TRBJ2-6; TRBD1 agrees at 8 bases. The CDR3 sequence is 15 residues long. V lost 4 bases, J lost 3 bases, and 2 bases stayed unmatched. From germline, CDR1 is LNHDA and CDR2 SQIVND (reference sequence). CDR3 sequence reads: CASSTRGLGANVLTF. CDR3 nucleotide sequence: TGTGCCAGTAGTACCAGGGGGCTTGGGGCCAACGTCCTGACTTTC. The full variable domain, completed using reference TRBV19 and TRBJ2-6, is DGGITQSPKYLFRKEGQNVTLSCEQNLNHDAMYWYRQDPGQGLRLIYYSQIVNDFQKGDIAEGYSVSREKKESFPLTVTSAQKNPTAFYLCASSTRGLGANVLTFGAGSRLTVL.

The CDR3 spells CASSVWGRNSPLHF. CDR3 in DNA: TGTGCCAGCAGTGTCTGGGGGCGGAATTCACCCCTCCACTTT. The chain has TRBV6-1 and TRBJ1-6; D may be TRBD1 (6 bases). The ends were cut back, 4 bases at V and 7 bases at J, with 11 bases in the middle. There are 14 residues in the CDR3. Germline V gene sequence: CDR1 MNHNS, CDR2 SASEGT.

This chain joins TRBV4-1 and TRBJ1-2; D remains unclear. Germline V CDR1 and CDR2: MGHRA, YSYEKL. This CDR3 spans 14 amino acids. V was shortened by 6 bases and J by 3 bases, with 14 bases between the two germline ends. CDR3 region: CASSRTQGDYGYTF. For the CDR3, the DNA is TGCGCCAGCAGTCGAACTCAAGGCGACTATGGCTACACCTTC.

The V call is TRBV18, the J call TRBJ1-1; D uncertain. Germline-derived CDR1 and CDR2 are KGHSH and LQKENI. The CDR3 sequence is 16 residues long. The V end lost 2 bases, the J end lost 1 base, and 14 bases lay between the germline ends. CDR3 sequence (DNA): TGTGCCAGCTCACCATCAGGAGGCGGATCGAACACTGAAGCTTTCTTT. It yields the protein CASSPSGGGSNTEAFF. The variable domain in full, with the rest retrieved from reference TRBV18 and TRBJ1-1, is NAGVMQNPRHLVRRRGQEARLRCSPMKGHSHVYWYRQLPEEGLKFMVYLQKENIIDESGMPKERFSAEFPKEGPSILRIQQVVRGDSAAYFCASSPSGGGSNTEAFFGQGTRLTVV.

The V gene is TRBV6-5, the J gene TRBJ2-1; TRBD2 matches at 10 bases. Trimming took 6 bases from V and 3 from J; bases not matched to a gene: 5. Looked up from germline, CDR1 is MNHEY and CDR2 is SVGAGI. This CDR3 comprises 15 residues. This CDR3 is CASRLSGGVYNEQFF. The CDR3, as DNA: TGTGCCAGCAGGCTAAGCGGGGGGGTCTACAATGAGCAGTTCTTC.

This rearrangement joins TRBV7-2 to TRBJ2-1, with 8 positions matching TRBD1. From germline, CDR1 is SGHTA and CDR2 FQGNSA. The CDR3 sequence is 13 residues long. The V segment lost 4 bases and the J segment 7 bases; nucleotides outside the gene matches: 3. CDR3: CASSYDRGNEQFF. For the CDR3, the DNA is TGTGCCAGCAGCTACGACAGGGGTAATGAGCAGTTCTTC.

The chain employs TRBV7-6 and TRBJ2-7, with 7 bases fitting TRBD1. The V and J ends lost 1 base and 3 bases, in that order; junction bases with no gene match: 6. The CDR3 extends over 15 amino acids. CDR1 and CDR2 (germline): SGHVS, FNYEAQ. This CDR3 reads CASSLGSGQHYEQYF. The CDR3 DNA reads TGTGCCAGCAGCTTAGGGTCGGGACAGCACTACGAGCAGTACTTC.

The chain combines TRBV19 with TRBJ2-2; no definite D call. The V end was cut by 0 bases, the J end by 4 bases, with 6 bases between. In germline, CDR1 is LNHDA, CDR2 SQIVND (reference sequence). This CDR3 has 14 residues. The DNA for the CDR3 is TGTGCCAGTAGTATAGATGGATCCACCGGGGAGCTGTTTTTT. This gives the protein CASSIDGSTGELFF.

This sequence joins TRBV6-1 and TRBJ2-2, with D perhaps matching TRBD1 (5 bases). The germline V gene has CDR1 MNHNS and CDR2 SASEGT. This CDR3 spans 15 amino acids. Trimming removed 5 bases at V and 0 bases at J, with 10 bases between. For the CDR3, the DNA is TGTGCCAGCAGTCGACAGATACCGAACACCGGGGAGCTGTTTTTT. Amino acid sequence: CASSRQIPNTGELFF.

This chain connects TRBV12-2 to TRBJ2-3. TRBV12-2 is noted as a pseudogene. The CDR3 spans 19 residues. The CDR3 sequence: CASRLFGTLTFMGTDTQYF. The CDR3 DNA is TGTGCAAGTCGTTTATTCGGGACCCTCACCTTTATGGGCACAGATACGCAGTATTTT.

This chain joins TRBV9 and TRBJ2-3, with D perhaps TRBD1 or TRBD2 (5 bases each). This CDR3 has 14 residues. Trimming took 2 bases from V and 2 from J, leaving 9 bases between them. CDR1 is SGDLS, CDR2 YYNGEE, per germline. The CDR3 protein is CASSVGAPTDTQYF. The CDR3 nucleotides are TGTGCCAGCAGCGTCGGGGCCCCCACAGATACGCAGTATTTT.

The V gene is TRBV5-5, the J gene TRBJ1-6; D call uncertain. The CDR3 has 15 amino acids. The V end lost 1 base, the J end lost 5 bases, and 10 bases lay between the germline ends. Looked up from germline, CDR1 is SGHKS and CDR2 is YYEKEE (reference sequence). CDR3 in amino acids: CASSLRSPDNSPLHF. In nucleotides, the CDR3 is TGTGCCAGCAGCTTGAGGAGCCCTGATAATTCACCCCTCCACTTT.

This clone was observed once. The chain joins TRBV23-1 to TRBJ2-5; D remains unclear. TRBV23-1 belongs to the ORF category, with a function that is uncertain. The CDR3 has 15 residues. V gave up 0 bases and J gave up 1 base, with 9 bases separating them. The CDR3 sequence is CASSQSRASQETQYF. In DNA form, the CDR3 reads TGCGCCAGCAGTCAATCAAGGGCATCCCAAGAGACCCAGTACTTC.

V usage is TRBV11-3 and J usage is TRBJ1-3; D unclear. Germline-derived CDR1 and CDR2 are SGHNT and YENEEA. The CDR3 loop spans 14 amino acids. Trimming took 5 bases from V and 0 from J, leaving 8 bases between them. CDR3 loop: CASSPRTSGNTIYF. In nucleotides, the CDR3 is TGTGCCAGCAGCCCCCGGACCTCTGGAAACACCATATATTTT.

The V and J genes are TRBV19 and TRBJ2-7, with TRBD1 identical over 7 bases. CDR1 is LNHDA and CDR2 is SQIVND in the germline V gene (reference sequence). Losses at the gene ends were 6 bases for V and 7 bases for J; bases not matched to a gene: 9. The CDR3 runs 13 residues. The CDR3 nucleotides read TGTGCCAGTAGCCCTGGGACAGTAGGAGAGCAGTACTTC. This gives the protein CASSPGTVGEQYF.

The chain links TRBV5-1 to TRBJ1-3; tentatively, D is TRBD1 (5 bases). The V and J ends lost 0 bases and 2 bases respectively, with 12 bases between them. Germline CDR1 reads SGHRS; CDR2 reads YFSETQ. This CDR3 comprises 16 residues. CDR3 in DNA: TGCGCCAGCAGCTTGGCCAGGCAGGGAACTGGAAACACCATATATTTT. This encodes CASSLARQGTGNTIYF.

The chain couples TRBV19 to TRBJ1-3; D is unresolved. Germline V gene lookup returns CDR1 LNHDA and CDR2 SQIVND (reference sequence). V was shortened by 3 bases and J by 1 base, with 13 bases between the two germline ends. The CDR3 has 16 residues. CDR3 amino acids: CASSILRTSSGNTIYF. DNA for the CDR3: TGTGCCAGTAGTATTTTGCGGACGAGTTCTGGAAACACCATATATTTT.

This clone was seen only once. CDR3 amino acids: CASSMTENYGYTF. In DNA, the CDR3 is TGTGCCAGCAGCATGACGGAGAACTATGGCTACACCTTC. This chain joins TRBV6-5 and TRBJ1-2; no clear D. CDR3 length equals 13 residues. Trimming cost V 6 bases and J 2 bases, with 10 bases left between them. Germline CDR1 reads MNHEY; CDR2 reads SVGAGI.

The rearrangement links TRBV9 to TRBJ2-5; D is ambiguous. The CDR3 extends over 15 amino acids. The V end was cut by 4 bases, the J end by 2 bases, with 15 bases between. The germline gives CDR1 SGDLS, CDR2 YYNGEE. For the CDR3, the DNA is TGTGCCAGCAGCCCGGTGGATTCCCGACAAGAGACCCAGTACTTC. It encodes CASSPVDSRQETQYF.